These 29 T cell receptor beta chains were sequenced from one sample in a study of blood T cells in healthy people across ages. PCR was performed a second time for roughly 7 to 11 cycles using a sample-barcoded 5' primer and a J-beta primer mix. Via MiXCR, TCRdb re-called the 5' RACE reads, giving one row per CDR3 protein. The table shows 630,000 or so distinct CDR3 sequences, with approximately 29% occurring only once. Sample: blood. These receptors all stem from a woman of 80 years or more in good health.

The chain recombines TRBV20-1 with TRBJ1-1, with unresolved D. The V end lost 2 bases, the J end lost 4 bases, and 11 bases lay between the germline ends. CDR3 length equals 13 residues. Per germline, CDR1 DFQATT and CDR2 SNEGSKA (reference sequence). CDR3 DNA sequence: TGCAGTGCTAGACGGGTTGTAGTCACTGAAGCTTTCTTT. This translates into CSARRVVVTEAFF.

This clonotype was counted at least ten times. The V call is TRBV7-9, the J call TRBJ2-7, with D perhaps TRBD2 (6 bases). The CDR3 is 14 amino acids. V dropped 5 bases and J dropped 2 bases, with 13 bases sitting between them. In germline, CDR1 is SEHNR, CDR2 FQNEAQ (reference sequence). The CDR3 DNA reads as TGTGCCAGCAGCCCCGGGACTCCCCCCTACGAGCAGTACTTC. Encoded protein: CASSPGTPPYEQYF.

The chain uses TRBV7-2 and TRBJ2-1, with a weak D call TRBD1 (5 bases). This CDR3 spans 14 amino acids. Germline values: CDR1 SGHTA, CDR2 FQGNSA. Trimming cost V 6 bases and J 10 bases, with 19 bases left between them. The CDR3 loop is CASSYSTDTYEQFF. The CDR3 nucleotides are TGTGCCAGCAGTTACTCGACAGATACCTACGAGCAGTTCTTC.

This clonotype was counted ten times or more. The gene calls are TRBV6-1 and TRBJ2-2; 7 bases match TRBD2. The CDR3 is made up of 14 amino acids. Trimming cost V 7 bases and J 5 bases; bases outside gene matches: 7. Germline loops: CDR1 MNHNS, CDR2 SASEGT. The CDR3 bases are TGTGCCAGCACCTATGGGGGGGGAACCGGGGAGCTGTTTTTT. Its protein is CASTYGGGTGELFF.

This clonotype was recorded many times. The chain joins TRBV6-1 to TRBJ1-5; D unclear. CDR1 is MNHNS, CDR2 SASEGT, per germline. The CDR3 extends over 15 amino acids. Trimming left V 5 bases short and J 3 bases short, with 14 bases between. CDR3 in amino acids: CASSSDRQPNQPQHF. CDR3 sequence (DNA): TGTGCCAGCAGTTCAGACCGACAACCCAATCAGCCCCAGCATTTT.

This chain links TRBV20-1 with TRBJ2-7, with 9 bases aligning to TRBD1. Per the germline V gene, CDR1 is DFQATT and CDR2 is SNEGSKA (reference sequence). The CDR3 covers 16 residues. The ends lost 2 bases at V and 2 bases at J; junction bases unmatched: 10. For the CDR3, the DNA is TGCAGTGCTAGAAACTCCCCGGGACAGGGAACCTACGAGCAGTACTTC. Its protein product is CSARNSPGQGTYEQYF.

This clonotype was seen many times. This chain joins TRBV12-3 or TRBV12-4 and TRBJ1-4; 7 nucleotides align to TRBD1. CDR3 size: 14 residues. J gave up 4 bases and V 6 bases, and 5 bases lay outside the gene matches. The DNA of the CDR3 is TGTGCCAGCAGGCGGGGACAGAGTAATGAAAAACTGTTTTTT. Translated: CASRRGQSNEKLFF.

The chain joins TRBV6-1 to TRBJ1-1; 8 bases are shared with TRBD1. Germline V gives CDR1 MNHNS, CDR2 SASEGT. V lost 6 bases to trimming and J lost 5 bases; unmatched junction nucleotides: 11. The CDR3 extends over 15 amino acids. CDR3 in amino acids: CASSEPDRGWTEAFF. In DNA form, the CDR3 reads TGTGCCAGCAGCGAACCCGACAGGGGTTGGACTGAAGCTTTCTTT.

For the CDR3, the DNA is TGTGCCAGCGGGACAGGGGAAGGCGAAAAACTGTTTTTT. Translating it yields CASGTGEGEKLFF. This sequence joins TRBV25-1 and TRBJ1-4; TRBD1 matches 10 bases. Germline V gene sequence: CDR1 MGHDK, CDR2 SYGVNS. The CDR3 consists of 13 residues. Losses at the gene ends were 8 bases for V and 8 bases for J; bases not matched to a gene: 5.

CDR3: CASSLTNGIKTQYF. The CDR3 DNA sequence: TGTGCCAGCAGTCTAACGAACGGGATAAAGACCCAGTACTTC. The chain links TRBV12-3 or TRBV12-4 to TRBJ2-5; tentative D call: TRBD2 (5 bases). Trimming left V 5 bases short and J 6 bases short, with 16 bases between. The CDR3 loop spans 14 amino acids.

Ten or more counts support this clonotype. The CDR3 loop is CASSFGSMGEQYF. DNA of the CDR3: TGTGCCAGCAGTTTTGGATCCATGGGGGAGCAGTACTTC. The rearrangement links TRBV5-5 to TRBJ2-7; no clear D gene. In germline, CDR1 is SGHKS, CDR2 YYEKEE (reference sequence). This CDR3 contains 13 residues. V was pared by 5 bases and J by 7 bases, with 16 bases between.

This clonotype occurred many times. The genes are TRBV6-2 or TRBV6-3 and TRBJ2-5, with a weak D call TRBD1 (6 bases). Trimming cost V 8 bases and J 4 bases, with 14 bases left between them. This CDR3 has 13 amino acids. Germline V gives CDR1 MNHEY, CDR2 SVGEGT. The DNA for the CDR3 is TGTGCCAGCGATAGGCAGGGGAGAGAGACCCAGTACTTC. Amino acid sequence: CASDRQGRETQYF.

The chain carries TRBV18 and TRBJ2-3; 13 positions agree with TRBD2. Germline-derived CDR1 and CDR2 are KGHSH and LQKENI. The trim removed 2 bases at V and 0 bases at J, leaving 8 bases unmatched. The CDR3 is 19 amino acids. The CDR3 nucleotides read TGTGCCAGCTCACCATTGGGACTAGCGGGGCCGTGTAGCACAGATACGCAGTATTTT. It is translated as CASSPLGLAGPCSTDTQYF. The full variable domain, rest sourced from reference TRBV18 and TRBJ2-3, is NAGVMQNPRHLVRRRGQEARLRCSPMKGHSHVYWYRQLPEEGLKFMVYLQKENIIDESGMPKERFSAEFPKEGPSILRIQQVVRGDSAAYFCASSPLGLAGPCSTDTQYFGPGTRLTVL.

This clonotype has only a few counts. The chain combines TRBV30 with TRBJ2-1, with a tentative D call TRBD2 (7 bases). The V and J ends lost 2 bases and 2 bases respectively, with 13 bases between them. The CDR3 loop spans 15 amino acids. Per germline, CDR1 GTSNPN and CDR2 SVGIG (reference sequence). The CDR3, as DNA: TGTGCCTGGAGTCTCCGGGGGGCCGCCTACAATGAGCAGTTCTTC. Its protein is CAWSLRGAAYNEQFF.

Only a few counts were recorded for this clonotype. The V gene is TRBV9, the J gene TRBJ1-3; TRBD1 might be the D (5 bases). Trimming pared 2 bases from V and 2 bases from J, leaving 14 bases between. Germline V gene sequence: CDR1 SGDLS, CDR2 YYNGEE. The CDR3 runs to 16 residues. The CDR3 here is CASSVLGEGPGNTIYF. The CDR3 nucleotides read TGTGCCAGCAGCGTGTTGGGCGAGGGGCCTGGAAACACCATATATTTT.

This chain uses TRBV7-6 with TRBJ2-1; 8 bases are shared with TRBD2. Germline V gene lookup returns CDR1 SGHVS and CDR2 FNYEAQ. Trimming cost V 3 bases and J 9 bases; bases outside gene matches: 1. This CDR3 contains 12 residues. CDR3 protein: CASSFAGGEQFF. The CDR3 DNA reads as TGTGCCAGCAGCTTTGCGGGGGGTGAGCAGTTCTTC.

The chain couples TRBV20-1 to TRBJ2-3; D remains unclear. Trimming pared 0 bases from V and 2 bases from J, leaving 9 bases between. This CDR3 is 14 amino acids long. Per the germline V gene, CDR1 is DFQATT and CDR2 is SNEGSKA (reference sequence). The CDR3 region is CSARESIATDTQYF. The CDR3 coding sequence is TGCAGTGCTAGAGAGAGCATTGCCACAGATACGCAGTATTTT.

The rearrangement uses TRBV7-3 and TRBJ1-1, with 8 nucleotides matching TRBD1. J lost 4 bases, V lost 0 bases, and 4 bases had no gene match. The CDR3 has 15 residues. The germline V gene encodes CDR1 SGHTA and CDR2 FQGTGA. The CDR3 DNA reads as TGTGCCAGCAGCTTAACCGGACAGGGAGGCACTGAAGCTTTCTTT. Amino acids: CASSLTGQGGTEAFF.

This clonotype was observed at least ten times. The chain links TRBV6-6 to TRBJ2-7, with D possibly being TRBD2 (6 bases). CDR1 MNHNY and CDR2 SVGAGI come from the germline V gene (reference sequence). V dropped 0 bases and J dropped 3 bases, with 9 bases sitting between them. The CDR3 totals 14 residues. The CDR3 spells CASSYSEGLYEQYF. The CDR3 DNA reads TGTGCCAGCAGTTACTCGGAGGGGCTCTACGAGCAGTACTTC.

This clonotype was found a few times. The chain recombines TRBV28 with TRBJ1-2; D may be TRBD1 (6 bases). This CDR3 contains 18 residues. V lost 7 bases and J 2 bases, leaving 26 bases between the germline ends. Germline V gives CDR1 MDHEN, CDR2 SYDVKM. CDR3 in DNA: TGTGCCAGCACCCTTCAACGGGACAAGGCCCGAGCGAACTATGGCTACACCTTC. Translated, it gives CASTLQRDKARANYGYTF.

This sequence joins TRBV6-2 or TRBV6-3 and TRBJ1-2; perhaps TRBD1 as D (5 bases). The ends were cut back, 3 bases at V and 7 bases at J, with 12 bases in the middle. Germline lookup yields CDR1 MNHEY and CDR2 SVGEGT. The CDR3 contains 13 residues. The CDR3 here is CASSYIRGGGYTF. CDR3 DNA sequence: TGTGCCAGCAGTTATATAAGGGGTGGTGGCTACACCTTC.

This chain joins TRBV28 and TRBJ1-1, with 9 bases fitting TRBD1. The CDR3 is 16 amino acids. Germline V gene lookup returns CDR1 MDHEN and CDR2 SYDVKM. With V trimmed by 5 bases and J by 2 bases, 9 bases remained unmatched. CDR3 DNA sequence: TGTGCCAGCAGTCCTCTGACAGGGGGGATAAACACTGAAGCTTTCTTT. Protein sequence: CASSPLTGGINTEAFF.

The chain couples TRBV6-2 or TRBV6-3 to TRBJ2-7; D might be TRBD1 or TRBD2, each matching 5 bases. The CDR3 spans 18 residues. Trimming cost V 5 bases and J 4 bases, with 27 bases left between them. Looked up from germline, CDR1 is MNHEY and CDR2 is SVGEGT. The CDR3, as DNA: TGTGCCAGCAGTGCCTACCTATGGCCCGGGGCCGCTTCGTACGAGCAGTACTTC. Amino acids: CASSAYLWPGAASYEQYF.

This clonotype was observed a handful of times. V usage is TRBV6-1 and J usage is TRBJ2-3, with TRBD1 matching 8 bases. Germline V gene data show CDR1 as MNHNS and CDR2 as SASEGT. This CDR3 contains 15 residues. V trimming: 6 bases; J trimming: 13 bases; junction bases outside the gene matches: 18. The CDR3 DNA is TGTGCCAGCAGCCCACCCCGGGACAGGCAGAATCGGGAGTATTTT. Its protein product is CASSPPRDRQNREYF.

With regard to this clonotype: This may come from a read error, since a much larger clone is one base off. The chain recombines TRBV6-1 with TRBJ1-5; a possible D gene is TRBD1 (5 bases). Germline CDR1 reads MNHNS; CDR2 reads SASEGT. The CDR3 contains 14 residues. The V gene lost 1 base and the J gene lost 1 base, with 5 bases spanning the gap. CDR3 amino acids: CASSEGGSNQPQHF. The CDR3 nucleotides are TGTGCCAGCAGTGAAGGGGGGAGCAATCAGCCCCAGCATTTT.

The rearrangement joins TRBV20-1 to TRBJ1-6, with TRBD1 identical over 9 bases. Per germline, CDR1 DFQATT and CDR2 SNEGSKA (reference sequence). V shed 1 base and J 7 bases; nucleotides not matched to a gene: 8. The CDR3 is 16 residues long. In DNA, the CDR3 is TGCAGTGCTAGAGTCGCCGGGACAGGGATGAATTCACCCCTCCACTTT. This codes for CSARVAGTGMNSPLHF.

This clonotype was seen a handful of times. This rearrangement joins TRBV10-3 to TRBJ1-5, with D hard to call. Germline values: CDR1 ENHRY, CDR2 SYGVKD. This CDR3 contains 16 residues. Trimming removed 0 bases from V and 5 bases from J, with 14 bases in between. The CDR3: CAISESRGGPYQPQHF. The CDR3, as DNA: TGTGCCATCAGTGAGTCGCGGGGAGGTCCCTATCAGCCCCAGCATTTT.

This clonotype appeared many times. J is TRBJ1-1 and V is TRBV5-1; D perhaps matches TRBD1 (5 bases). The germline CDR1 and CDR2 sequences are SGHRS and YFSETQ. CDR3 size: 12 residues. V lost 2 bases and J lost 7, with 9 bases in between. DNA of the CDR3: TGCGCCAGCAGCTTAGGGGACCGTGAAGCTTTCTTT. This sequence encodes CASSLGDREAFF.

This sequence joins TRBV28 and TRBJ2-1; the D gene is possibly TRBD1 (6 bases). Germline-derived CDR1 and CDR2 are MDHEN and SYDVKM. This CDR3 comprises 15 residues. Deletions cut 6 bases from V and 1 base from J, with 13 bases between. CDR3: CASSDDQGSYNEQFF. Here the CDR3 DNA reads TGTGCCAGCAGCGATGATCAGGGGTCCTACAATGAGCAGTTCTTC. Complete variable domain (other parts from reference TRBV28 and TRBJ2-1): DVKVTQSSRYLVKRTGEKVFLECVQDMDHENMFWYRQDPGLGLRLIYFSYDVKMKEKGDIPEGYSVSREKKERFSLILESASTNQTSMYLCASSDDQGSYNEQFFGPGTRLTVL.